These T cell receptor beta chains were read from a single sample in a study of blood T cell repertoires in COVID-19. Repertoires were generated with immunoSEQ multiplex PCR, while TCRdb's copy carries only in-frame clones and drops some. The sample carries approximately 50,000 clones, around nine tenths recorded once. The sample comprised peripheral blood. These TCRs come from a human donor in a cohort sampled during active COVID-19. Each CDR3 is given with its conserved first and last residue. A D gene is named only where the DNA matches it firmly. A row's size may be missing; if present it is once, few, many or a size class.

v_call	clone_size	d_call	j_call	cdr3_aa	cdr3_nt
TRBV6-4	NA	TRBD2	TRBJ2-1	CASSDQAGAGGPHEQFF	TGTGCCAGCAGTGACCAGGCGGGAGCGGGAGGTCCCCATGAGCAGTTCTTC
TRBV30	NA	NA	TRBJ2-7	CAWQKPVRGFSYEQYF	TGTGCCTGGCAAAAGCCGGTCCGGGGATTCTCCTACGAGCAGTACTTC
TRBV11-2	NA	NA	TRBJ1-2	CASSSTGSRGYTF	TGTGCCAGCAGCTCCACAGGTTCTCGGGGCTACACCTTC
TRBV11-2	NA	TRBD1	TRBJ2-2	CASSLLPARGRGITGELFF	TGTGCCAGCAGCTTACTACCTGCCAGGGGGCGAGGGATCACCGGGGAGCTGTTTTTT
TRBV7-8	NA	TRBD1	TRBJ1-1	CASSLSRTGNTEAFF	TGTGCCAGCAGCTTATCTCGGACAGGGAACACTGAAGCTTTCTTT
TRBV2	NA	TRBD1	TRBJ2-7	CASSRQGTHSYEQYF	TGTGCCAGCAGTCGACAGGGTACCCACTCCTACGAGCAGTACTTC
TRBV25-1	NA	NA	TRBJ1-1	CASSGAGMNTEAFF	TGTGCCAGCAGTGGAGCAGGGATGAACACTGAAGCTTTCTTT
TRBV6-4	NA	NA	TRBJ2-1	CASSDSRVYNEQFF	TGTGCCAGCAGTGACTCGAGGGTGTACAATGAGCAGTTCTTC
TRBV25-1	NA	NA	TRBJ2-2	CASSDAPPGTGELFF	TGTGCCAGCAGTGATGCCCCGCCGGGGACCGGGGAGCTGTTTTTT
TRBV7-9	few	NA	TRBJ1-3	CASSPSAGAGNTIYF	TGTGCCAGCAGCCCCTCCGCGGGGGCTGGAAACACCATATATTTT
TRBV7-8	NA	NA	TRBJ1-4	CASSLAGLHNEKLFF	TGTGCCAGCAGCTTGGCAGGACTGCATAATGAAAAACTGTTTTTT
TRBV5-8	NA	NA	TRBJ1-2	CASRPARWGANYGYTF	TGTGCCAGCAGGCCCGCGCGCTGGGGAGCTAACTATGGCTACACCTTC
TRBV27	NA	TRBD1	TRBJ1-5	CASSPGQSNQPQHF	TGTGCCAGCAGTCCGGGACAGAGCAATCAGCCCCAGCATTTT
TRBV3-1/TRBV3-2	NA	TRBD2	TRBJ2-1	CASSGKAPGRGQFF	TGTGCCAGCAGCGGAAAAGCACCAGGGAGGGGGCAGTTCTTC
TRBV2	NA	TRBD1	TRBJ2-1	CASSVARQGRNEQFF	TGTGCCAGCAGTGTTGCCAGACAGGGGCGCAATGAGCAGTTCTTC
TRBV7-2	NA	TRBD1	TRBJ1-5	CASSLAGQGNQPQHF	TGTGCCAGCAGCTTAGCGGGACAGGGCAATCAGCCCCAGCATTTT
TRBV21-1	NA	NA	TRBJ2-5	CASSAFLARWPLETQYF	TGTGCCAGCAGCGCGTTTCTAGCGAGGTGGCCCCTGGAGACCCAGTACTTC
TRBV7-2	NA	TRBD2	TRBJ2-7	CASSYSKLAGAPYEQYF	TGTGCCAGCAGCTACTCAAAACTAGCGGGAGCCCCCTACGAGCAGTACTTC
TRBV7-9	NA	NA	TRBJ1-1	CASSRGGTEAFF	TGTGCCAGCAGCCGAGGGGGAACTGAAGCTTTCTTT
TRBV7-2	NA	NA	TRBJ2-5	CASSPGLTRETQYF	TGTGCCAGCAGCCCGGGACTCACCCGGGAGACCCAGTACTTC
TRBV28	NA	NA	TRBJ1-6	CASSFKLSSYNSPLHF	TGTGCCAGCAGTTTTAAGCTGAGCTCCTATAATTCACCCCTCCACTTT
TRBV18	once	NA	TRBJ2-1	CASSPIRVTYNEQFF	TGTGCCAGCTCACCCATCAGGGTAACCTACAATGAGCAGTTCTTC
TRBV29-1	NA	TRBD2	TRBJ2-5	CSVAPRLAGEETQYF	TGCAGCGTTGCCCCCCGGCTAGCGGGGGAAGAGACCCAGTACTTC
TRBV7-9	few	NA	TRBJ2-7	CASSFVGAWEYEQYF	TGTGCCAGCAGCTTTGTGGGGGCCTGGGAGTACGAGCAGTACTTC
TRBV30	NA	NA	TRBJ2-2	CAWSPTSTGELFF	TGTGCCTGGAGTCCTACTTCTACCGGGGAGCTGTTTTTT
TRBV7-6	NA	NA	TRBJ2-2	CASSSSIRAGLGGELFF	TGTGCCAGCAGCTCCTCCATTCGGGCGGGACTCGGCGGGGAGCTGTTTTTT
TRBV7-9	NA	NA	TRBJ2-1	CASSFYPKSGLPNDEQFF	TGTGCCAGCAGCTTCTATCCAAAATCGGGACTCCCCAACGATGAGCAGTTCTTC
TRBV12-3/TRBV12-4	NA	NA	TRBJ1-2	CASSRGLGGYTF	TGTGCCAGCAGCCGTGGTCTCGGTGGCTACACCTTC